Each of the 15 T cell receptor beta chains below was sequenced from the same sample in a study of early T cells in non-severe SARS-CoV-2 infection. A single record per CDR3 protein comes from TCRdb applying MiXCR to the 5' RACE reads. The sample holds about 60,000 distinct CDR3 sequences; 9.5% to 15% are singletons and the top ten take over 3%. The specimen sequenced was whole blood. The receptors were sampled from an adult who was a healthcare worker with PCR-confirmed SARS-CoV-2 infection or an uninfected control (not recorded which).

The table lists this clonotype with many counts. The chain carries TRBV20-1 and TRBJ2-3; D is perhaps TRBD2 (6 bases). The V gene lost 5 bases and the J gene lost 6 bases, with 18 bases spanning the gap. CDR1 is DFQATT, CDR2 SNEGSKA, per germline (reference sequence). The CDR3 runs to 14 residues. The CDR3 reads CSAEGGTVRDTQYF. CDR3 DNA sequence: TGCAGTGCTGAAGGCGGGACGGTTCGCGATACGCAGTATTTT.

The gene calls are TRBV2 and TRBJ2-4, with D unresolved. Germline V gene data show CDR1 as SNHLY and CDR2 as FYNNEI. The CDR3 contains 15 residues. The germline V and J ends were trimmed by 3 bases and 5 bases, with 14 bases remaining between them. The CDR3 here is CASSDRHPGENIQYF. The DNA of the CDR3 is TGTGCCAGCAGTGACCGTCACCCAGGTGAAAACATTCAGTACTTC. Complete variable domain (other parts from reference TRBV2 and TRBJ2-4): EPEVTQTPSHQVTQMGQEVILRCVPISNHLYFYWYRQILGQKVEFLVSFYNNEISEKSEIFDDQFSVERPDGSNFTLKIRSTKLEDSAMYFCASSDRHPGENIQYFGAGTRLSVL.

For the CDR3, the DNA is TGTGCCAGTTGGGGTGGGAATGAGCAGTTCTTC. Translation gives CASWGGNEQFF. V is TRBV12-3 or TRBV12-4 and J is TRBJ2-1, with D uncertain. The CDR3 length is 11 residues. V was pared by 9 bases and J by 7 bases, with 10 bases between.

This clonotype was seen ten or more times. The chain is built from TRBV5-1 and TRBJ2-7, with D unresolved. The CDR3 totals 11 residues. Germline V gene lookup returns CDR1 SGHRS and CDR2 YFSETQ. V shed 0 bases and J shed 7 bases, with 5 bases lying between them. The CDR3 DNA reads as TGCGCCAGCAGCTTGGCAAATGAGCAGTACTTC. Its protein product is CASSLANEQYF.

This chain joins TRBV5-1 and TRBJ2-3, with D possibly being TRBD1 (5 bases). The V gene's germline CDR1 is SGHRS and CDR2 YFSETQ. The CDR3 consists of 14 residues. V was pared by 5 bases and J by 2 bases, with 12 bases between. The chain's CDR3 is CASRPVGVTDTQYF. Written as DNA, the CDR3 is TGCGCCAGCAGGCCCGTAGGGGTCACAGATACGCAGTATTTT.

This clonotype was seen ten or more times. J is TRBJ1-2 and V is TRBV6-1, with 7 bases lining up with TRBD1. CDR1 is MNHNS, CDR2 SASEGT, per germline. The ends lost 3 bases at V and 7 bases at J; junction bases unmatched: 11. This CDR3 comprises 15 residues. The CDR3 DNA is TGTGCCAGCAGTGATATGGACAGGTACTCGCCTGGCTACACCTTC. This codes for CASSDMDRYSPGYTF.

A single count supports this clonotype. The chain couples TRBV29-1 to TRBJ2-3, with 12 nucleotides matching TRBD2. Germline CDR1 and CDR2: SQVTM and ANQGSEA. The CDR3 length is 16 residues. V dropped 6 bases and J dropped 2; count of bases not matched to a gene: 9. The DNA for the CDR3 is TGCAGCGTGAGGGGACTAGCGGGCGGGGACACAGATACGCAGTATTTT. It codes for CSVRGLAGGDTDTQYF.

In its sample, this clonotype was seen a few times. The genes are TRBV28 and TRBJ2-3, with TRBD1 matching over 7 bases. The CDR3 loop spans 16 amino acids. Trimming cost V 3 bases and J 4 bases; bases outside gene matches: 10. Per germline, CDR1 MDHEN and CDR2 SYDVKM. The CDR3 sequence is CASSFKGALGADTQYF. DNA of the CDR3: TGTGCCAGCAGTTTCAAGGGGGCCCTTGGCGCAGATACGCAGTATTTT.

CDR3 DNA sequence: TGCGCCAGCAGCTTGGGGCTAGCGGGAGGGCCCTCGGATGAGCAGTTCTTC. As protein: CASSLGLAGGPSDEQFF. The chain carries TRBV5-1 and TRBJ2-1; 12 bases align to TRBD2. V dropped 0 bases and J dropped 8; count of bases not matched to a gene: 9. Germline V CDR1 and CDR2: SGHRS, YFSETQ. The CDR3 totals 17 residues.

This chain links TRBV6-2 or TRBV6-3 with TRBJ2-1, with D tentatively TRBD2 (6 bases). V lost 6 bases to trimming and J lost 8 bases, with 11 bases between them. Germline V CDR1 and CDR2: MNHEY, SVGEGT. This CDR3 region has 12 residues. The CDR3 nucleotides read TGTGCCAGCAGCCCCCGGAGGGATGAGCAGTTCTTC. Translating it yields CASSPRRDEQFF.

This clonotype was counted between two and nine times. The J gene is TRBJ2-2, the V gene TRBV28; D tentatively reads TRBD1 or TRBD2 (6 bases each). The germline CDR1 and CDR2 sequences are MDHEN and SYDVKM. V lost 6 bases, J lost 6 bases, and 17 bases lay in between. The CDR3 has 15 residues. CDR3 sequence: CASRPRPGAAGELFF. Written as DNA, the CDR3 is TGTGCCAGCAGACCGAGGCCGGGGGCAGCCGGGGAGCTGTTTTTT.

In its sample, this clonotype was seen many times. CDR3 bases: TGTGCCAGCAGTGGAGGTTCAGGGGGGCGGGAGCAGTACTTC. It encodes CASSGGSGGREQYF. The rearrangement joins TRBV2 to TRBJ2-7; D is perhaps TRBD1 (7 bases). There are 14 residues in the CDR3. From germline, CDR1 is SNHLY and CDR2 FYNNEI. Trimming left V 4 bases short and J 7 bases short, with 17 bases between.

The chain has TRBV30 and TRBJ2-7, with D possibly matching TRBD1 (5 bases). The V gene's germline CDR1 is GTSNPN and CDR2 SVGIG (reference sequence). The CDR3 totals 14 residues. With 2 bases removed from V and 0 bases from J, the gap between germline ends came to 11 bases. This CDR3 is CAWSKGRTSYEQYF. The DNA of the CDR3 is TGTGCCTGGAGTAAGGGGCGGACCTCCTACGAGCAGTACTTC.

This clonotype was recorded many times. The chain combines TRBV7-2 with TRBJ1-6; unclear D gene. The CDR3 contains 12 residues. Germline CDR1 SGHTA, CDR2 FQGNSA. Trimming cost V 5 bases and J 7 bases, with 6 bases left between them. CDR3 sequence (DNA): TGTGCCAGCAGCCAGCGGAATTCACCCCTCCACTTT. It encodes CASSQRNSPLHF.

The chain combines TRBV4-1 with TRBJ1-5; no firm D call. Trimming took 1 base from V and 9 from J, leaving 13 bases between them. Germline V CDR1 and CDR2: MGHRA, YSYEKL. This CDR3 spans 14 amino acids. Here the CDR3 DNA reads TGCGCCAGCAGCCAAGTTAGGCTCAGCTGGCCCCAGCATTTT. Translation gives CASSQVRLSWPQHF.